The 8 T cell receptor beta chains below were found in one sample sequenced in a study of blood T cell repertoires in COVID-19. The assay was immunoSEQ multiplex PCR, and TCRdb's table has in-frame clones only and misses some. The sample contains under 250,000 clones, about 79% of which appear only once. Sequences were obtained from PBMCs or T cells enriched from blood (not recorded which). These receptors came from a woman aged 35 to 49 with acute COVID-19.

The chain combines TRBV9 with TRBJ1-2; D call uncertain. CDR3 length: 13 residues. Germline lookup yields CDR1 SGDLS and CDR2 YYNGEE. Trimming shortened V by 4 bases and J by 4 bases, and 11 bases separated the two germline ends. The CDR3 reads CASSKDQVYGYTF. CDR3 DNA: TGTGCCAGCAGCAAAGATCAGGTCTATGGCTACACCTTC. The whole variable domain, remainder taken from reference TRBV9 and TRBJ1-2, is DSGVTQTPKHLITATGQRVTLRCSPRSGDLSVYWYQQSLDQGLQFLIQYYNGEERAKGNILERFSAQQFPDLHSELNLSSLELGDSALYFCASSKDQVYGYTFGSGTRLTVV.

This CDR3 is CASSHRGGLDTQYF. Here the CDR3 DNA reads TGCGCCAGCAGCCACCGCGGGGGCCTGGATACGCAGTATTTT. The chain carries TRBV5-1 and TRBJ2-3; D possibly corresponds to TRBD2 (7 bases). The V gene lost 4 bases and the J gene lost 6 bases, with 15 bases spanning the gap. The germline gives CDR1 SGHRS, CDR2 YFSETQ. The CDR3 spans 14 residues.

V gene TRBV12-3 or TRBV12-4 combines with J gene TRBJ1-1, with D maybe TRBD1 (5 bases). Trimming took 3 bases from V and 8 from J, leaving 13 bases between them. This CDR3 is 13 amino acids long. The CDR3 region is CASSFGRGIEAFF. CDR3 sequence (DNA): TGTGCCAGCAGTTTTGGTAGGGGAATCGAAGCTTTCTTT.

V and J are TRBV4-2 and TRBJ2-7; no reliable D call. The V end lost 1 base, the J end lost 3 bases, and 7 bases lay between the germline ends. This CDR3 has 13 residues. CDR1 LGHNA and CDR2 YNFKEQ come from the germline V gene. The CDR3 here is CASSQGTVYEQYF. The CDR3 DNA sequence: TGTGCCAGCAGCCAAGGAACGGTCTACGAGCAGTACTTC.

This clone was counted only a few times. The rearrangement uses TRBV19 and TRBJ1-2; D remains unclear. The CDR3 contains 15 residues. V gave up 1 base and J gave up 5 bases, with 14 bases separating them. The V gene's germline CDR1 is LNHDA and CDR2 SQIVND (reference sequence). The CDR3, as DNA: TGTGCCAGTAGTATAGGAGTCAGGTCCCTTTATGGCTACACCTTC. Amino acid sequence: CASSIGVRSLYGYTF.

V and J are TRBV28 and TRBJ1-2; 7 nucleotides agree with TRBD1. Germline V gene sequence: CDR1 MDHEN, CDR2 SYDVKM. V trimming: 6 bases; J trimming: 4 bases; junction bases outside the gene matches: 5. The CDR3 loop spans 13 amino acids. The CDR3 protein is CASSPTGSYGYTF. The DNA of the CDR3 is TGTGCCAGCAGCCCGACAGGGTCCTATGGCTACACCTTC.

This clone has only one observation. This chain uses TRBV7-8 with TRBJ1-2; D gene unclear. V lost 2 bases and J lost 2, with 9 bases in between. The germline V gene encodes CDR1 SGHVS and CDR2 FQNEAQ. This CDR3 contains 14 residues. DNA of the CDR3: TGTGCCAGCAGCTTACACAGAAACAACTATGGCTACACCTTC. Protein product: CASSLHRNNYGYTF. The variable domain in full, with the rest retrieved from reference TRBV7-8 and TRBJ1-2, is GAGVSQSPRYKVAKRGQDVALRCDPISGHVSLFWYQQALGQGPEFLTYFQNEAQLDKSGLPSDRFFAERPEGSVSTLKIQRTQQEDSAVYLCASSLHRNNYGYTFGSGTRLTVV.

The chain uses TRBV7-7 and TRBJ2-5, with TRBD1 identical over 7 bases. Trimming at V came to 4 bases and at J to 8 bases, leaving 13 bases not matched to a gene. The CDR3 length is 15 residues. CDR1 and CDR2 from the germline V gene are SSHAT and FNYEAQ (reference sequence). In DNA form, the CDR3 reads TGTGCCAGCAGCTCGTGGGACAGCGGCGACGGAACCCAGTACTTC. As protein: CASSSWDSGDGTQYF.